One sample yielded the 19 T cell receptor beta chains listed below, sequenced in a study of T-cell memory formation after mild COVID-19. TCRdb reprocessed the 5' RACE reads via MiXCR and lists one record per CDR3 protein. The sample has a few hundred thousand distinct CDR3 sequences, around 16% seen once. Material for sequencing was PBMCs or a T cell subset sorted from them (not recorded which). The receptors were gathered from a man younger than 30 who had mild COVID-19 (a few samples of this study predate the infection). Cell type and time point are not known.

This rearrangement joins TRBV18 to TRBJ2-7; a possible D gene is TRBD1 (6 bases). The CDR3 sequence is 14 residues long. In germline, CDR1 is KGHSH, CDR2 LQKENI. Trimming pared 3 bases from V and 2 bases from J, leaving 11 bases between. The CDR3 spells CASSPGAGAYEQYV. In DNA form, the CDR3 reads TGTGCCAGCTCACCTGGCGCAGGGGCCTACGAGCAGTACGTC.

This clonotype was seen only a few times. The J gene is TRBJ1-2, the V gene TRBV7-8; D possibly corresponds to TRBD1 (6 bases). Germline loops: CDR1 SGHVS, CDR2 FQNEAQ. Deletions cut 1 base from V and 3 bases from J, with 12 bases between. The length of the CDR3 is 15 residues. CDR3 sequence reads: CASSLEIQGDYGYTF. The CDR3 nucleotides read TGTGCCAGCAGCTTAGAAATACAGGGAGACTATGGCTACACCTTC.

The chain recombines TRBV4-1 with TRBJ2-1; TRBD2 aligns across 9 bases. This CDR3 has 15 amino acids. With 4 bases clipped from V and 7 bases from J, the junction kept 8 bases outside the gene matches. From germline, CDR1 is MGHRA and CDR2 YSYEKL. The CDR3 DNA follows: TGCGCCAGCAGCCCCTACGGGACTAGCCGAAATGAGCAGTTCTTC. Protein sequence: CASSPYGTSRNEQFF.

CDR3 bases: TGTGCCAGCAGCTCCCACGGCAGGGGAGGTTCACCCCTCCACTTT. Amino acid sequence: CASSSHGRGGSPLHF. This chain joins TRBV4-2 and TRBJ1-6, with D tentatively TRBD1 (6 bases). The germline V gene encodes CDR1 LGHNA and CDR2 YNFKEQ. There are 15 residues in the CDR3. The ends were cut back, 5 bases at V and 9 bases at J, with 17 bases in the middle.

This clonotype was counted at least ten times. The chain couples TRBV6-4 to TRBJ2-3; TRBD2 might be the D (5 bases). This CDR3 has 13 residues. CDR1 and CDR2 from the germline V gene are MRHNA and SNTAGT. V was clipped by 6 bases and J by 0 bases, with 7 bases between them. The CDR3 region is CASSRTSTDTQYF. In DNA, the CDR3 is TGTGCCAGCAGCCGGACTAGCACAGATACGCAGTATTTT.

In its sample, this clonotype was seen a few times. The CDR3 region is CASSLGPYSNQPQHF. The CDR3 DNA reads TGTGCCAGCAGCTTAGGTCCATATAGCAATCAGCCCCAGCATTTT. The chain combines TRBV11-2 with TRBJ1-5; D remains ambiguous. CDR1 and CDR2 from the germline V gene are SGHAT and FQNNGV. The CDR3 runs 15 residues. Trimming shortened V by 1 base and J by 0 bases, and 7 bases separated the two germline ends.

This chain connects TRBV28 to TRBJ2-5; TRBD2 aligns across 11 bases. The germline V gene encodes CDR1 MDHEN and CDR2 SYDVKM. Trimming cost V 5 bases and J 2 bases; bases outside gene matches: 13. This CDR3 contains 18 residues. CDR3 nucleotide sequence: TGTGCCAGCAGTACGCCCTCGGGTCGACTAGCGGGGCAAGAGACCCAGTACTTC. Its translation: CASSTPSGRLAGQETQYF.

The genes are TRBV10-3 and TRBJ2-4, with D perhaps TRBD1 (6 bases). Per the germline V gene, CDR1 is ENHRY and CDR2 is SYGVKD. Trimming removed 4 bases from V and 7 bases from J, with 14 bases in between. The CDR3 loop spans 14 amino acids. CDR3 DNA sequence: TGTGCCATCAGTGGAGGAACAGGGACGAACATTCAGTACTTC. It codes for CAISGGTGTNIQYF.

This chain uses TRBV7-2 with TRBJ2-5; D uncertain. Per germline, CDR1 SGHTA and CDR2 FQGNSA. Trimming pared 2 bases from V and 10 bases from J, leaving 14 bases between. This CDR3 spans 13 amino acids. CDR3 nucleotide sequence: TGTGCCAGCAGCTTAATTACCCGAGAGGTCCAGTACTTC. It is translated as CASSLITREVQYF.

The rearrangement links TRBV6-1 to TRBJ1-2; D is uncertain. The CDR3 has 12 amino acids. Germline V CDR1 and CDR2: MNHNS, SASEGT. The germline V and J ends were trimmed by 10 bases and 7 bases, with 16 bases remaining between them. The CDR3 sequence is CATPVGVGGYTF. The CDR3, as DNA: TGTGCCACCCCGGTCGGGGTTGGTGGCTACACCTTC.

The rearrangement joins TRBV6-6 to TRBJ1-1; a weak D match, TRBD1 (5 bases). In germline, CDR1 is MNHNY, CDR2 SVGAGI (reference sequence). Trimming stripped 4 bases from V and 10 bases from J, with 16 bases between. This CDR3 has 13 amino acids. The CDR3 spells CASSFDSGLLAFF. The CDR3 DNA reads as TGTGCCAGCAGTTTCGACAGCGGCCTTTTAGCTTTCTTT.

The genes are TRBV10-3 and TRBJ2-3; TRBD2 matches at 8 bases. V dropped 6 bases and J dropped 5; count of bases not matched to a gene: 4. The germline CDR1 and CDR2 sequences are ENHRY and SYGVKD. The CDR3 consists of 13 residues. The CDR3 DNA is TGTGCCATCAGAGCGGCGGGGGGAGATACGCAGTATTTT. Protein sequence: CAIRAAGGDTQYF.

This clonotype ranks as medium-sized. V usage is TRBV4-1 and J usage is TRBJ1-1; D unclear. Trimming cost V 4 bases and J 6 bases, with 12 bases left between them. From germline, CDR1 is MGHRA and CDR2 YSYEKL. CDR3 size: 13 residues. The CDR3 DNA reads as TGCGCCAGCAGCCCTAGGGAGGTGGCTGAAGCTTTCTTT. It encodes CASSPREVAEAFF.

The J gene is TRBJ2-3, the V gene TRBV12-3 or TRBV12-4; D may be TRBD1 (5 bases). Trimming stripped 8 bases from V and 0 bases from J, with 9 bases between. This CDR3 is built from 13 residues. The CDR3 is CASATESTDTQYF. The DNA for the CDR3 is TGTGCCAGCGCGACAGAGAGCACAGATACGCAGTATTTT.

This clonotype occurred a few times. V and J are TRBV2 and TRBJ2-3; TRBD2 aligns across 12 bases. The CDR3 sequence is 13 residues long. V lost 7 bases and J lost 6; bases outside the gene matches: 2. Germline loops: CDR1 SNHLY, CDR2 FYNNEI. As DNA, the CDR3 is TGTGCCAGCACCGGGACTAGCGGGGATACGCAGTATTTT. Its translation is CASTGTSGDTQYF. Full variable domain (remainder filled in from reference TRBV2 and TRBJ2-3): EPEVTQTPSHQVTQMGQEVILRCVPISNHLYFYWYRQILGQKVEFLVSFYNNEISEKSEIFDDQFSVERPDGSNFTLKIRSTKLEDSAMYFCASTGTSGDTQYFGPGTRLTVL.

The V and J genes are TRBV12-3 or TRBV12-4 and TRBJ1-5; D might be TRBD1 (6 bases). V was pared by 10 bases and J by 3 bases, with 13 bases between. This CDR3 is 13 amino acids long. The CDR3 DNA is TGTGCCACCGGGGGGGGCCCCAATCAGCCCCAGCATTTT. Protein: CATGGGPNQPQHF.

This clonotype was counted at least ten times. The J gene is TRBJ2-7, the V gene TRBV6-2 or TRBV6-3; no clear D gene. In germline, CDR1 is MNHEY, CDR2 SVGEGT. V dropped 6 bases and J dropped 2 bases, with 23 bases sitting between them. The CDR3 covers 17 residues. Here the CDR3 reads CASSYRHGGPPAYEQYV. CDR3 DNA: TGTGCCAGCAGCTATCGTCATGGTGGCCCGCCGGCCTACGAGCAGTACGTC.

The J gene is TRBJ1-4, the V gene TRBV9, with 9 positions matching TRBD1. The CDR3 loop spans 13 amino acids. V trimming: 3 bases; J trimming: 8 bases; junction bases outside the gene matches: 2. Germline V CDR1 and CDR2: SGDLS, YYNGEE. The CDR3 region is CASSAGTGEKLFF. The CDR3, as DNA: TGTGCCAGCAGCGCCGGGACAGGGGAAAAACTGTTTTTT.

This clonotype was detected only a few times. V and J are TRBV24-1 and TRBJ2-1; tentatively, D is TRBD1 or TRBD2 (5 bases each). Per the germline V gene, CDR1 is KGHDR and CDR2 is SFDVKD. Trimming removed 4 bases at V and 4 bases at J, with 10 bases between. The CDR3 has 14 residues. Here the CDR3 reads CATSDPGRYNEQFF. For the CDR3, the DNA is TGTGCCACCAGTGACCCGGGACGGTACAATGAGCAGTTCTTC.